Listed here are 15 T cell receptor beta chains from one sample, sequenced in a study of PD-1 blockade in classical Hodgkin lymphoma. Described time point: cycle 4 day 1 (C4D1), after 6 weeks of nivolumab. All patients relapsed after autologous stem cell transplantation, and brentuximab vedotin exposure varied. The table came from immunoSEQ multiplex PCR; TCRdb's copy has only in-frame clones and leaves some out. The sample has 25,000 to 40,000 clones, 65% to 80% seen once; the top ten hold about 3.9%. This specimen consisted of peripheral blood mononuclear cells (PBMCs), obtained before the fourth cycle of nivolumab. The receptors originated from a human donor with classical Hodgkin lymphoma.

CDR3 DNA: TGTGCCAGCAGTGACTATCCGGGACTAGCGGGAGCCCATGAGCAGTTCTTC. Translated, it gives CASSDYPGLAGAHEQFF. The V and J genes are TRBV6-4 and TRBJ2-1, with 14 bases lining up with TRBD2. Germline CDR1 and CDR2: MRHNA and SNTAGT. This CDR3 contains 17 residues. V trimming: 1 base; J trimming: 8 bases; junction bases outside the gene matches: 7.

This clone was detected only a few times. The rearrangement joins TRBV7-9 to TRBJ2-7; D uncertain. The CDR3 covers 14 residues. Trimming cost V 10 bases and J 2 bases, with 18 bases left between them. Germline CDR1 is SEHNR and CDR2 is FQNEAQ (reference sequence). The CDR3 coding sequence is TGTGCCACCGGTAAGGGTGGCTCAACCTACGAGCAGTACTTC. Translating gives CATGKGGSTYEQYF.

This chain's CDR3 is CASSTDANSPLHF. The CDR3 coding sequence is TGTGCCAGCAGTACCGATGCGAATTCACCCCTCCACTTT. The chain has TRBV6-5 and TRBJ1-6; D remains ambiguous. With 5 bases removed from V and 7 bases from J, the gap between germline ends came to 9 bases. Germline V gives CDR1 MNHEY, CDR2 SVGAGI. The CDR3 consists of 13 residues.

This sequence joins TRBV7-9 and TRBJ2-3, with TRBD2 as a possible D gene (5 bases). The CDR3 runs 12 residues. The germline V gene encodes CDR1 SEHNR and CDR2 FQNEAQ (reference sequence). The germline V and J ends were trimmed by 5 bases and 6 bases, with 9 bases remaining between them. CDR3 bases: TGTGCCAGCAGCACCAGCGGCGATACGCAGTATTTT. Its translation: CASSTSGDTQYF.

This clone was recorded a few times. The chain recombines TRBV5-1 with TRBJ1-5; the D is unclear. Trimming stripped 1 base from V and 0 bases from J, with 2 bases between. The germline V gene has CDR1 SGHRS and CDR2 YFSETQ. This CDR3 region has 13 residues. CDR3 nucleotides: TGCGCCAGCAGCTTGATTAGCAATCAGCCCCAGCATTTT. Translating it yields CASSLISNQPQHF.

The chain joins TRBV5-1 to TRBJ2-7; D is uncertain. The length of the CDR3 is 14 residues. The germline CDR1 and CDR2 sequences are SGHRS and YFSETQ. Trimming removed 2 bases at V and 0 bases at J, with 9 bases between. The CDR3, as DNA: TGCGCCAGCAGCTTATGGGGAAACTCCTACGAGCAGTACTTC. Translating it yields CASSLWGNSYEQYF.

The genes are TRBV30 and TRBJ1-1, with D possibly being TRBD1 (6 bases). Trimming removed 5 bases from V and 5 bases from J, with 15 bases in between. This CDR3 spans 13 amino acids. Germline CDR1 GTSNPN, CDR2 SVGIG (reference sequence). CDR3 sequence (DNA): TGTGCCTGGGAGAGGGGGGTTACTACTGAAGCTTTCTTT. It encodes CAWERGVTTEAFF.

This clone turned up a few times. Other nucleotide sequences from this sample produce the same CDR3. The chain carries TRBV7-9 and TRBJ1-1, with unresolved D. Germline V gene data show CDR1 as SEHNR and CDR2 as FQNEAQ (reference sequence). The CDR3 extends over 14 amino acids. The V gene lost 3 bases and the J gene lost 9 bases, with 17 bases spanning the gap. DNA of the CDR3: TGTGCCAGCAGCTTTGCTGGAGAAGGTCTAAAAGCTTTCTTT. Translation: CASSFAGEGLKAFF.

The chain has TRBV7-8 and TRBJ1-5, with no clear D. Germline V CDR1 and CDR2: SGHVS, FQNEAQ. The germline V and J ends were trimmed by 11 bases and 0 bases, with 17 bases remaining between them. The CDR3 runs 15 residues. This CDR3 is CASRGGIYSNQPQHF. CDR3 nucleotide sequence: TGTGCCTCCCGAGGAGGGATTTATAGCAATCAGCCCCAGCATTTT.

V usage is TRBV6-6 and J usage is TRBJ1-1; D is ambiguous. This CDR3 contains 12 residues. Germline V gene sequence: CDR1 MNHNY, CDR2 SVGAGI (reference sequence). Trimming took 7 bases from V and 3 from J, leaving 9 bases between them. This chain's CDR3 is CASTNSHTEAFF. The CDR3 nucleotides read TGTGCCAGCACCAACAGCCACACTGAAGCTTTCTTT.

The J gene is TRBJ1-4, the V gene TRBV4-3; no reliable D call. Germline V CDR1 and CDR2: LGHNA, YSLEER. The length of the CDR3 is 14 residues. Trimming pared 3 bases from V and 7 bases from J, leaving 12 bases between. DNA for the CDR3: TGCGCCAGCAGCCACTCCTCCGTTAGTGAAAAACTGTTTTTT. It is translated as CASSHSSVSEKLFF.

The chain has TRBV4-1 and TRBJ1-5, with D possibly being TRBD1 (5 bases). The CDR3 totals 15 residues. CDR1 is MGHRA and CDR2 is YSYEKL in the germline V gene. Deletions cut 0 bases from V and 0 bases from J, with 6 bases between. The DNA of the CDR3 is TGCGCCAGCAGCCAAGAACAGGTTAGCAATCAGCCCCAGCATTTT. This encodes CASSQEQVSNQPQHF.

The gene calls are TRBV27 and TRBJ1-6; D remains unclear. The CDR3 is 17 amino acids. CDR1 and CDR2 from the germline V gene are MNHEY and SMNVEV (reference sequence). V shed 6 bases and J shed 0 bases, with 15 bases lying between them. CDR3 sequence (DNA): TGTGCCAGCAGCCTTCAGATCCTGAGCTCCTATAATTCACCCCTCCACTTT. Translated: CASSLQILSSYNSPLHF.

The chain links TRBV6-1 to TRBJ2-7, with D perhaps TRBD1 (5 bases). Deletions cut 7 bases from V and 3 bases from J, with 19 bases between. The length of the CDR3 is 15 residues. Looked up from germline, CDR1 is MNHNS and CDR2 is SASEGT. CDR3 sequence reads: CASTKATDSVYEQYF. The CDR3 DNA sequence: TGTGCCAGCACTAAAGCCACCGACAGTGTCTACGAGCAGTACTTC.

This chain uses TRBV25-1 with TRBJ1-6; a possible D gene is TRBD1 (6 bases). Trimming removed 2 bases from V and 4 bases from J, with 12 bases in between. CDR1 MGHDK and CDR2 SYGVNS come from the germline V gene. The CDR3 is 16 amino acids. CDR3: CASSEETGFYNSPLHF. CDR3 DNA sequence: TGTGCCAGCAGTGAAGAAACAGGGTTTTATAATTCACCCCTCCACTTT. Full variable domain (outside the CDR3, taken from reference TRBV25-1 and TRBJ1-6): EADIYQTPRYLVIGTGKKITLECSQTMGHDKMYWYQQDPGMELHLIHYSYGVNSTEKGDLSSESTVSRIRTEHFPLTLESARPSHTSQYLCASSEETGFYNSPLHFGNGTRLTVT.